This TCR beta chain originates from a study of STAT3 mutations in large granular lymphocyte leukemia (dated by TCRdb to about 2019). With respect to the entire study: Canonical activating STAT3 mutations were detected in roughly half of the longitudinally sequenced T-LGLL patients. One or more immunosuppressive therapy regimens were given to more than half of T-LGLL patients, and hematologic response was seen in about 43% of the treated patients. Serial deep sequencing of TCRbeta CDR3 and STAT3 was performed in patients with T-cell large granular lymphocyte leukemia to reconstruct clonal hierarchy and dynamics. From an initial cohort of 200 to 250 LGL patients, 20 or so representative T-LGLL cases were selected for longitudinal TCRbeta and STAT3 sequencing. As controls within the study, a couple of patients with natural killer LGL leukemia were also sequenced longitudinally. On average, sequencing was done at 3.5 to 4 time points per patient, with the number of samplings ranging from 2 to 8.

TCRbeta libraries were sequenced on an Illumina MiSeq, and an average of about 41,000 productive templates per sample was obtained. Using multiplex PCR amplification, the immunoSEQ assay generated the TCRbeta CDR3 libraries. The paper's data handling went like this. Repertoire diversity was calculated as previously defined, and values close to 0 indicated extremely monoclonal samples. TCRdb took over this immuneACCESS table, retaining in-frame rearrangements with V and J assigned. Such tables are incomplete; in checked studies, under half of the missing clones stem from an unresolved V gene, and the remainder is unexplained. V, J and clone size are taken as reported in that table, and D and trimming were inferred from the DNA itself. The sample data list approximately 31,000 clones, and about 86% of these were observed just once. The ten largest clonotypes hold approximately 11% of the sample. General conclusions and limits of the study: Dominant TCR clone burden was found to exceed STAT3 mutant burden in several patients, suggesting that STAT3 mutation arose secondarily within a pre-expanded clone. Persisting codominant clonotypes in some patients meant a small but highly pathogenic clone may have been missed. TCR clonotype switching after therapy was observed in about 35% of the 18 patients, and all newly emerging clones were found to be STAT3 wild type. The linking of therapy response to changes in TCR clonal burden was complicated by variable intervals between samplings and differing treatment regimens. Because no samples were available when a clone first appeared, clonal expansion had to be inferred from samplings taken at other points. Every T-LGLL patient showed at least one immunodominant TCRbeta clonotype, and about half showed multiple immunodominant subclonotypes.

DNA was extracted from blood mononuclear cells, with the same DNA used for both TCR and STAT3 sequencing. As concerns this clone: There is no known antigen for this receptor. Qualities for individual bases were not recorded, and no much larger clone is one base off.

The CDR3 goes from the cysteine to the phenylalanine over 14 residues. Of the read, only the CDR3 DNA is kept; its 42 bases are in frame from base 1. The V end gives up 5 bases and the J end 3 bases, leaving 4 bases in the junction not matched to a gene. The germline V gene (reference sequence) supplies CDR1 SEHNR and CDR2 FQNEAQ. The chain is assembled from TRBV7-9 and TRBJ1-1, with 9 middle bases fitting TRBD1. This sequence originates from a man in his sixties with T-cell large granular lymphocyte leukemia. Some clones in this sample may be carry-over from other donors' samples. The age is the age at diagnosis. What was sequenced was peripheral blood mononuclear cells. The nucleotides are TGTGCCAGCAGCCTCCGACAGGGGGACACTGAAGCTTTCTTT. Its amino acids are CASSLRQGDTEAFF.